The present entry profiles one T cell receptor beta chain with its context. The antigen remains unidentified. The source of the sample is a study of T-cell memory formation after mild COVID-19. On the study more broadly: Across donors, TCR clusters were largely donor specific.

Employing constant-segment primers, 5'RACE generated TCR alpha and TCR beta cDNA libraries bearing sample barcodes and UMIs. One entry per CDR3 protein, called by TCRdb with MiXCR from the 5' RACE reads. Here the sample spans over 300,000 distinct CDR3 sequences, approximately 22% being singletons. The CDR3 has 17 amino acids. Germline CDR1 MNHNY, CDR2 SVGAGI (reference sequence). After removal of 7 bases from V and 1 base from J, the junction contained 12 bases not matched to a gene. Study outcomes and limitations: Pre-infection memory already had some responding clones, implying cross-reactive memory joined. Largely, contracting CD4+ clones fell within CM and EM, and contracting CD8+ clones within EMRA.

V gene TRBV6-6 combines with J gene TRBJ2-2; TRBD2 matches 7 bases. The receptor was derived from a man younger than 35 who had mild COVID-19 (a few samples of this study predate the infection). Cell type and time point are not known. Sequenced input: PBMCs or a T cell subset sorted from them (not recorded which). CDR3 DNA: TGTGCCAGCACCCTCGGGCCGGTAGCGGGGAACACCGGGGAGCTGTTTTTT. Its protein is CASTLGPVAGNTGELFF.